The 26 T cell receptor beta chains below were found in one sample sequenced in a study of blood T cell repertoires in COVID-19. The data were produced by immunoSEQ multiplex PCR, yet TCRdb's version contains in-frame clones alone and is incomplete. The data contain about 300,000 clones, 85% of them singletons. Sequenced: PBMCs or T cells enriched from blood (not recorded which). These receptor sequences come from a woman younger than 45 who had been exposed to COVID-19.

The gene calls are TRBV19 and TRBJ2-7; D might be TRBD2 (6 bases). The CDR3 covers 14 residues. V was trimmed by 3 bases and J by 4 bases, leaving 13 bases between them. The germline CDR1 and CDR2 sequences are LNHDA and SQIVND (reference sequence). The CDR3 nucleotides are TGTGCCAGTAGTATGCGGGGCGGCCATTACGAGCAGTACTTC. It is translated as CASSMRGGHYEQYF.

This sequence joins TRBV27 and TRBJ2-7; a possible D gene is TRBD2 (6 bases). Germline CDR1 reads MNHEY; CDR2 reads SMNVEV (reference sequence). The CDR3 runs 16 residues. V dropped 1 base and J dropped 6 bases, with 19 bases sitting between them. The CDR3 here is CASSLFSRMAGPEQYF. The CDR3 DNA sequence: TGTGCCAGCAGTTTATTTAGTAGAATGGCGGGGCCCGAGCAGTACTTC.

The chain couples TRBV16 to TRBJ1-6; D gene ambiguous. Deletions cut 1 base from V and 0 bases from J, with 13 bases between. The CDR3 consists of 18 residues. The V gene's germline CDR1 is KGHSY and CDR2 FQNENV. CDR3 nucleotides: TGTGCCAGCAGCCAATTCGGGAGGGTCGGCTCCTATAATTCACCCCTCCACTTT. Translating gives CASSQFGRVGSYNSPLHF.

The gene calls are TRBV28 and TRBJ2-5; TRBD2 is a possible D gene (5 bases). The V end lost 4 bases, the J end lost 5 bases, and 8 bases lay between the germline ends. The CDR3 covers 12 residues. CDR1 and CDR2 (germline): MDHEN, SYDVKM. CDR3 amino acids: CASSSGMETQYF. Here the CDR3 DNA reads TGTGCCAGCAGTTCCGGGATGGAGACCCAGTACTTC.

The chain uses TRBV28 and TRBJ2-7, with TRBD2 matching over 8 bases. The CDR3 spans 15 residues. Germline CDR1 is MDHEN and CDR2 is SYDVKM. Losses at the gene ends were 3 bases for V and 2 bases for J; bases not matched to a gene: 6. The CDR3 spells CASSLPSGLAYEQYF. DNA for the CDR3: TGTGCCAGCAGTTTGCCCTCGGGACTAGCCTACGAGCAGTACTTC. Full variable domain (missing parts from reference TRBV28 and TRBJ2-7): DVKVTQSSRYLVKRTGEKVFLECVQDMDHENMFWYRQDPGLGLRLIYFSYDVKMKEKGDIPEGYSVSREKKERFSLILESASTNQTSMYLCASSLPSGLAYEQYFGPGTRLTVT.

The chain is built from TRBV7-2 and TRBJ2-3; TRBD2 agrees at 9 bases. V lost 5 bases and J lost 4; bases outside the gene matches: 10. The CDR3 has 16 amino acids. The V gene's germline CDR1 is SGHTA and CDR2 FQGNSA. The CDR3 region is CASSPWTSVGPDTQYF. The CDR3, as DNA: TGTGCCAGCAGCCCTTGGACTAGCGTGGGTCCAGATACGCAGTATTTT.

The chain links TRBV21-1 to TRBJ1-6. TRBV21-1 is a known pseudogene. CDR3 length: 17 residues. The CDR3 protein is CASRPAGGRGVNSPLHF. Here the CDR3 DNA reads TGTGCCAGCAGGCCTGCGGGGGGGAGGGGAGTGAATTCACCCCTCCACTTT.

The chain links TRBV7-2 to TRBJ2-1; 11 positions match TRBD2. The CDR3 runs to 17 residues. The V segment lost 5 bases and the J segment 2 bases; nucleotides outside the gene matches: 8. Germline CDR1 and CDR2: SGHTA and FQGNSA. CDR3 loop: CASSPRTSGFTYNEQFF. The DNA of the CDR3 is TGTGCCAGCAGCCCCCGGACTAGCGGGTTCACCTACAATGAGCAGTTCTTC.

The chain recombines TRBV4-2 with TRBJ1-4; 7 nucleotides align to TRBD1. Germline-derived CDR1 and CDR2 are LGHNA and YNFKEQ. V lost 4 bases, J lost 8 bases, and 7 bases stayed unmatched. This CDR3 spans 14 amino acids. CDR3 sequence reads: CASSPGQINEKLFF. The CDR3 DNA reads as TGTGCCAGCAGCCCGGGACAGATAAACGAAAAACTGTTTTTT.

This rearrangement joins TRBV9 to TRBJ2-5; TRBD1 matches 9 bases. Trimming cost V 4 bases and J 4 bases; bases outside gene matches: 14. This CDR3 comprises 17 residues. Germline CDR1 and CDR2: SGDLS and YYNGEE. This CDR3 reads CASSPMALTGGSETQYF. DNA of the CDR3: TGTGCCAGCAGCCCGATGGCGTTGACAGGGGGATCAGAGACCCAGTACTTC.

V is TRBV7-3 and J is TRBJ2-1; TRBD2 matches 10 bases. With 5 bases clipped from V and 9 bases from J, the junction kept 28 bases outside the gene matches. Germline V gives CDR1 SGHTA, CDR2 FQGTGA. The CDR3 extends over 21 amino acids. This CDR3 reads CASSPSLSGQEPSGGFGEQFF. DNA of the CDR3: TGTGCCAGCAGCCCATCGCTTTCTGGGCAGGAGCCTAGCGGGGGTTTTGGTGAGCAGTTCTTC.

V is TRBV6-5 and J is TRBJ1-2; D unclear. The CDR3 has 14 amino acids. Germline loops: CDR1 MNHEY, CDR2 SVGAGI. V lost 3 bases and J 2 bases, leaving 10 bases between the germline ends. The CDR3 is CASSYGQPNYGYTF. In nucleotides, the CDR3 is TGTGCCAGCAGTTATGGGCAGCCGAACTATGGCTACACCTTC.

The chain carries TRBV27 and TRBJ2-1; possible D gene TRBD2, 6 bases. Trimming removed 4 bases from V and 9 bases from J, with 13 bases in between. Per germline, CDR1 MNHEY and CDR2 SMNVEV (reference sequence). The CDR3 is 13 residues long. The CDR3 bases are TGTGCCAGCAGTTCCCACGGGGGAGGTGAGCAGTTCTTC. It codes for CASSSHGGGEQFF.

The V and J genes are TRBV29-1 and TRBJ1-5, with a weak D call TRBD1 (6 bases). The CDR3 spans 14 residues. Germline CDR1 reads SQVTM; CDR2 reads ANQGSEA. V lost 4 bases to trimming and J lost 4 bases, with 14 bases between them. The CDR3, as DNA: TGCAGCGTTGTATCGGGGGGCAGAAATCAGCCCCAGCATTTT. Amino acids: CSVVSGGRNQPQHF. The full variable domain, rest sourced from reference TRBV29-1 and TRBJ1-5, is SAVISQKPSRDICQRGTSLTIQCQVDSQVTMMFWYRQQPGQSLTLIATANQGSEATYESGFVIDKFPISRPNLTFSTLTVSNMSPEDSSIYLCSVVSGGRNQPQHFGDGTRLSIL.

The chain joins TRBV18 to TRBJ1-5; D remains unclear. The CDR3 covers 14 residues. Trimming pared 2 bases from V and 6 bases from J, leaving 11 bases between. Germline CDR1 and CDR2: KGHSH and LQKENI. This chain's CDR3 is CASSPNREAQPQHF. Here the CDR3 DNA reads TGTGCCAGCTCACCAAATAGGGAGGCTCAGCCCCAGCATTTT. Supplemented by reference TRBV18 and TRBJ1-5, the full variable domain reads NAGVMQNPRHLVRRRGQEARLRCSPMKGHSHVYWYRQLPEEGLKFMVYLQKENIIDESGMPKERFSAEFPKEGPSILRIQQVVRGDSAAYFCASSPNREAQPQHFGDGTRLSIL.

This clone has only one observation. The chain has TRBV27 and TRBJ1-1; 8 bases are a match to TRBD1. Per germline, CDR1 MNHEY and CDR2 SMNVEV (reference sequence). The CDR3 consists of 16 residues. V shed 3 bases, J shed 4 bases, and the junction held 10 bases outside the gene matches. This CDR3 reads CASSLAGGPTGTEAFF. Here the CDR3 DNA reads TGTGCCAGCAGTTTGGCAGGGGGCCCCACGGGCACTGAAGCTTTCTTT.

This clone is a singleton in its sample. The V gene is TRBV30, the J gene TRBJ1-5, with D uncertain. Per the germline V gene, CDR1 is GTSNPN and CDR2 is SVGIG (reference sequence). V lost 2 bases, J lost 3 bases, and 8 bases lay in between. The CDR3 has 13 residues. CDR3 nucleotide sequence: TGTGCCTGGAGTTACAGTATCAATCAGCCCCAGCATTTT. Translation gives CAWSYSINQPQHF.

This clone was found once. J is TRBJ2-3 and V is TRBV7-6; 8 bases are shared with TRBD1. From germline, CDR1 is SGHVS and CDR2 FNYEAQ. V was pared by 5 bases and J by 2 bases, with 9 bases of the junction left unmatched. This CDR3 region has 16 residues. Here the CDR3 DNA reads TGTGCCAGCAGCCTTGACAGGGGCCTAGACACAGATACGCAGTATTTT. Translation: CASSLDRGLDTDTQYF.

The chain employs TRBV11-2 and TRBJ2-2; D is uncertain. V was clipped by 2 bases and J by 0 bases, with 10 bases between them. The CDR3 has 16 amino acids. Germline V CDR1 and CDR2: SGHAT, FQNNGV. As DNA, the CDR3 is TGTGCCAGCAGCTTACACGGTAACGCGAACACCGGGGAGCTGTTTTTT. It encodes CASSLHGNANTGELFF.

This sequence joins TRBV7-2 and TRBJ1-4; D is possibly TRBD1 (6 bases). The CDR3 contains 17 residues. V was cut by 1 base and J by 11 bases, with 23 bases left in between. Germline assignment: CDR1 SGHTA and CDR2 FQGNSA. The CDR3 spells CASSLGLGTGQLRKLFF. DNA for the CDR3: TGTGCCAGCAGCTTAGGGCTGGGAACAGGGCAGCTTCGGAAACTGTTTTTT.

This rearrangement joins TRBV6-2 or TRBV6-3 to TRBJ1-1, with 7 bases that match TRBD1. Looked up from germline, CDR1 is MNHEY and CDR2 is SVGEGT. The CDR3 has 15 residues. Trimming cost V 6 bases and J 4 bases; bases outside gene matches: 11. DNA for the CDR3: TGTGCCAGCAGCTTCGGTGGTAGGGGGCTCACTGAAGCTTTCTTT. It yields the protein CASSFGGRGLTEAFF.

This rearrangement joins TRBV24-1 to TRBJ2-2; TRBD2 matches 8 bases. The CDR3 runs to 17 residues. J was trimmed by 2 bases and V by 12 bases; bases with no gene match: 16. Germline V gene data show CDR1 as KGHDR and CDR2 as SFDVKD. In nucleotides, the CDR3 is TGTGCCCCCCGTGATCGGCGGGCGGGGGGCAACACCGGGGAGCTGTTTTTT. As protein: CAPRDRRAGGNTGELFF.

This rearrangement joins TRBV5-3 to TRBJ2-3; tentatively, D is TRBD2 (6 bases). TRBV5-3 is an ORF, with its function uncertain. The germline V and J ends were trimmed by 4 bases and 0 bases, with 12 bases remaining between them. This CDR3 is 15 amino acids long. CDR3 bases: TGTGCCAGAAGCCAACTAGCAGTAAGCACAGATACGCAGTATTTT. It specifies CARSQLAVSTDTQYF.

This sequence joins TRBV4-1 and TRBJ1-2; D possibly corresponds to TRBD1 (6 bases). Germline V CDR1 and CDR2: MGHRA, YSYEKL. The CDR3 consists of 14 residues. V shed 3 bases and J shed 4 bases, with 12 bases lying between them. The CDR3 sequence is CASSQIQGTYGYTF. The CDR3 DNA reads as TGCGCCAGCAGCCAGATACAGGGAACCTATGGCTACACCTTC.

V and J are TRBV30 and TRBJ2-5; D ambiguous. The germline CDR1 and CDR2 sequences are GTSNPN and SVGIG (reference sequence). The germline V and J ends were trimmed by 2 bases and 4 bases, with 14 bases remaining between them. The CDR3 is 14 amino acids. The DNA of the CDR3 is TGTGCCTGGAGTCCGGGTGAGATGGTAGAGACCCAGTACTTC. Its protein product is CAWSPGEMVETQYF.

V gene TRBV5-4 combines with J gene TRBJ2-1; TRBD1 agrees at 9 bases. The CDR3 loop spans 17 amino acids. The V gene end was trimmed by 4 bases and the J gene end by 4 bases; junction bases not matched to a gene: 12. Per germline, CDR1 SGHNT and CDR2 YYREEE (reference sequence). CDR3 loop: CASSPSKGTGIYNEQFF. Written as DNA, the CDR3 is TGTGCCAGCAGCCCGTCGAAGGGGACAGGGATATACAATGAGCAGTTCTTC. Complete variable domain (other parts from reference TRBV5-4 and TRBJ2-1): ETGVTQSPTHLIKTRGQQVTLRCSSQSGHNTVSWYQQALGQGPQFIFQYYREEENGRGNFPPRFSGLQFPNYSSELNVNALELDDSALYLCASSPSKGTGIYNEQFFGPGTRLTVL.